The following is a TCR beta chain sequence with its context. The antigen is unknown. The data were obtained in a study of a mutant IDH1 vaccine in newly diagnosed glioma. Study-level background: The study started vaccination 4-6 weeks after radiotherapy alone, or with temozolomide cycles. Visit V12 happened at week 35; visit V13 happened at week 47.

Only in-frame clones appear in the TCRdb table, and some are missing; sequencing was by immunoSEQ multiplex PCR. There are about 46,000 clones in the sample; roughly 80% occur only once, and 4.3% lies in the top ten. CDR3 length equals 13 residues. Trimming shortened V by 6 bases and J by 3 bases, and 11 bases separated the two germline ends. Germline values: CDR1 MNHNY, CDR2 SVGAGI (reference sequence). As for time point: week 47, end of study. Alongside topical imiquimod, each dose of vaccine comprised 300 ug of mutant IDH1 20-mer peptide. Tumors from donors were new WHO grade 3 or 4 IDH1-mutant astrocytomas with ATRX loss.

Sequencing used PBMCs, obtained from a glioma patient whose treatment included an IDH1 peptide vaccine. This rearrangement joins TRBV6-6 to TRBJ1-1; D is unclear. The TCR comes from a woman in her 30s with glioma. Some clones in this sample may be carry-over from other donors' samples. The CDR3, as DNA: TGTGCCAGCAGGCTGCCCTACGACACTGAAGCTTTCTTT. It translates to CASRLPYDTEAFF.